This TCR beta chain was recorded in a study of blood T cell repertoires in COVID-19. Whole-study context: Collection of acute and convalescent COVID-19 samples took place in the United States, Italy and Spain.

As handled by the study authors: Reference gene primer amplification gave nucleated cell count estimates. Clones were sequenced by immunoSEQ multiplex PCR, and TCRdb holds only the in-frame ones, with some missing. V and J calls plus clone size are reproduced from that table; the DNA served to infer D and trimming. Here the sample spans roughly 170,000 clones, around 85% being singletons. The cohort comprised adults aged 18 to 89 years residing in approximately 22 US areas. Participant-reported clinical history was the basis for cohort assignment. This CDR3 comprises 13 residues. V dropped 8 bases and J dropped 1; count of bases not matched to a gene: 4. Germline values: CDR1 SEHNR, CDR2 FQNEAQ (reference sequence).

This receptor was identified in a woman in her forties with acute COVID-19. Sample: PBMCs or T cells enriched from blood (not recorded which). The chain combines TRBV7-9 with TRBJ2-5; 7 bases are a match to TRBD2. The DNA of the CDR3 is TGTGCCAGCGAACGGGGGGTCCAAGAGACCCAGTACTTC. Its translation: CASERGVQETQYF.